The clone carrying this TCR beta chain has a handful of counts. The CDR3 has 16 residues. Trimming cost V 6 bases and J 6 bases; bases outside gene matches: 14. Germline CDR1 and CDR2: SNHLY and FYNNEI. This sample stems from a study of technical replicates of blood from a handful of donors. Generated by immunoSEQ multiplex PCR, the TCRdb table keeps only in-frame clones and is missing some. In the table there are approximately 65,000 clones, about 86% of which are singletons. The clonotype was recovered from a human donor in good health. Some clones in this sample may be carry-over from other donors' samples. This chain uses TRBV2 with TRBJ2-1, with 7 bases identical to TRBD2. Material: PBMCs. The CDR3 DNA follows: TGTGCCAGCAGGACTCTCGGGACTATCCGGACCAATGAGCAGTTCTTC. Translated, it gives CASRTLGTIRTNEQFF.